Below, 26 T cell receptor beta chains from the same sample are listed, as sequenced in a study of T cell repertoires in cytomegalovirus infection. Via MiXCR, TCRdb re-called the reads, giving one row per CDR3 protein. The profile shows around 500,000 distinct CDR3 sequences, roughly 46% of them singletons. Their cognate antigens are unknown. The sequencing used cultured PBMCs, collected from culture after CMV antigen stimulation. These receptor sequences come from a human donor in good health (CMV status not recorded). Some clones in this sample may be carry-over from other donors' samples.

This clonotype occurred a few times. The chain carries TRBV14 and TRBJ1-1; the match to TRBD1 covers 7 bases. The CDR3 sequence is 14 residues long. The ends lost 4 bases at V and 3 bases at J; junction bases unmatched: 5. The germline V gene encodes CDR1 SGHDN and CDR2 FVKESK. The CDR3 loop reads CASSLGTAYTEAFF. CDR3 in DNA: TGTGCCAGCAGCCTTGGGACAGCCTACACTGAAGCTTTCTTT.

This clonotype was counted a few times. The chain carries TRBV27 and TRBJ1-4, with D maybe TRBD1 (5 bases). The CDR3 runs to 15 residues. Germline V gene sequence: CDR1 MNHEY, CDR2 SMNVEV (reference sequence). V lost 10 bases to trimming and J lost 8 bases, with 23 bases between them. The DNA for the CDR3 is TGTGCCACCGAGGTAGATCGGGGACCCAAAGAAAAACTGTTTTTT. Translating it yields CATEVDRGPKEKLFF. Full variable domain (missing parts from reference TRBV27 and TRBJ1-4): EAQVTQNPRYLITVTGKKLTVTCSQNMNHEYMSWYRQDPGLGLRQIYYSMNVEVTDKGDVPEGYKVSRKEKRNFPLILESPSPNQTSLYFCATEVDRGPKEKLFFGSGTQLSVL.

This sequence joins TRBV5-1 and TRBJ2-3; 10 positions agree with TRBD2. Looked up from germline, CDR1 is SGHRS and CDR2 is YFSETQ. The trim removed 1 base at V and 5 bases at J, leaving 4 bases unmatched. The length of the CDR3 is 15 residues. CDR3 residues: CASSLLLAGQDTQYF. CDR3 DNA: TGCGCCAGCAGCTTGTTACTAGCGGGGCAAGATACGCAGTATTTT.

The chain links TRBV7-6 to TRBJ2-7, with 7 positions matching TRBD1. J lost 5 bases, V lost 5 bases, and 15 bases had no gene match. The CDR3 is 16 amino acids. Germline V gives CDR1 SGHVS, CDR2 FNYEAQ. The CDR3 DNA sequence: TGTGCCAGCAGCCCCAGGCGTGGACAGGAGGTGGACGAGCAGTACTTC. Residues: CASSPRRGQEVDEQYF.

The chain uses TRBV6-1 and TRBJ1-5, with TRBD1 matching over 8 bases. The CDR3 has 17 amino acids. Germline CDR1 is MNHNS and CDR2 is SASEGT. The V segment lost 2 bases and the J segment 2 bases; nucleotides outside the gene matches: 8. CDR3 residues: CASSELTGGWRNQPQHF. CDR3 bases: TGTGCCAGCAGTGAACTTACAGGGGGATGGCGCAATCAGCCCCAGCATTTT.

This clonotype was picked up a small number of times. This sequence joins TRBV4-1 and TRBJ1-6; 7 positions match TRBD1. The CDR3 extends over 16 amino acids. Germline V gene sequence: CDR1 MGHRA, CDR2 YSYEKL. Trimming at V came to 2 bases and at J to 10 bases, leaving 11 bases not matched to a gene. In DNA, the CDR3 is TGCGCCAGCAGCCAATTTCGGGAACAGGGGAGCTCACCCCTCCACTTT. Its protein is CASSQFREQGSSPLHF.

The rearrangement joins TRBV27 to TRBJ1-5, with D uncertain. V was pared by 1 base and J by 5 bases, with 9 bases between. This CDR3 region has 14 residues. Germline V gene sequence: CDR1 MNHEY, CDR2 SMNVEV (reference sequence). The DNA for the CDR3 is TGTGCCAGCAGTTTATTTCCTCAGGATCAGCCCCAGCATTTT. Amino acids: CASSLFPQDQPQHF.

The gene calls are TRBV11-2 and TRBJ1-2; 10 bases line up with TRBD1. The CDR3 contains 16 residues. Germline V lookup: CDR1 SGHAT, CDR2 FQNNGV. Unmatched junction bases numbered 4, after V lost 2 bases and J lost 1 base. The CDR3 sequence is CASSLRTGGINYGYTF. Here the CDR3 DNA reads TGTGCCAGCAGCTTAAGGACAGGGGGTATTAACTATGGCTACACCTTC.

This clonotype has only a few counts. The V and J genes are TRBV12-3 or TRBV12-4 and TRBJ1-2; TRBD1 aligns across 7 bases. The V gene end was trimmed by 5 bases and the J gene end by 3 bases; junction bases not matched to a gene: 9. The CDR3 has 15 amino acids. The CDR3 sequence is CASSPPDRPYYGYTF. The CDR3 DNA reads as TGTGCCAGCAGTCCTCCGGACAGGCCCTACTATGGCTACACCTTC.

CDR3 nucleotides: TGCGCCAGCAGCGCGCGAGCGGGGGGACTTATCACAGATACGCAGTATTTT. Amino acids: CASSARAGGLITDTQYF. V and J are TRBV4-1 and TRBJ2-3; 9 positions match TRBD2. V was pared by 5 bases and J by 2 bases, with 11 bases of the junction left unmatched. The length of the CDR3 is 17 residues. Germline V lookup: CDR1 MGHRA, CDR2 YSYEKL.

V gene TRBV20-1 combines with J gene TRBJ2-1; D may correspond to TRBD1 or TRBD2 (5 bases each). The CDR3 extends over 12 amino acids. Germline assignment: CDR1 DFQATT and CDR2 SNEGSKA (reference sequence). V was cut by 7 bases and J by 9 bases, with 16 bases left in between. The CDR3 DNA reads TGCAGTGGGTCCGAGGGGTTCAGTGAGCAGTTCTTC. It translates to CSGSEGFSEQFF.

In its sample, this clonotype was seen many times. The chain recombines TRBV6-1 with TRBJ2-4, with 9 bases lining up with TRBD1. From germline, CDR1 is MNHNS and CDR2 SASEGT. This CDR3 comprises 16 residues. V lost 5 bases, J lost 4 bases, and 9 bases stayed unmatched. For the CDR3, the DNA is TGTGCCAGCAGTATTCGGGTTGGACAGGGGAAAAACATTCAGTACTTC. It yields the protein CASSIRVGQGKNIQYF.

V is TRBV2 and J is TRBJ2-1; D unclear. CDR3 size: 12 residues. The germline V gene encodes CDR1 SNHLY and CDR2 FYNNEI. The V gene lost 7 bases and the J gene lost 6 bases, with 10 bases spanning the gap. The CDR3 region has the DNA TGTGCCAGCATTAGGGAAAGCAATGAGCAGTTCTTC. It is translated as CASIRESNEQFF.

This clonotype has just a few counts. This chain links TRBV7-2 with TRBJ2-3; TRBD1 might be the D (5 bases). The CDR3 runs 15 residues. Germline V lookup: CDR1 SGHTA, CDR2 FQGNSA. V shed 2 bases and J shed 3 bases, with 12 bases lying between them. As DNA, the CDR3 is TGTGCCAGCAGCTTACCCGATGGGGCGACAGATACGCAGTATTTT. Its protein is CASSLPDGATDTQYF.

Many counts were recorded for this clonotype. The rearrangement links TRBV7-2 to TRBJ1-4, with D unclear. This CDR3 has 15 amino acids. V lost 1 base and J 3 bases, leaving 9 bases between the germline ends. Germline V gene sequence: CDR1 SGHTA, CDR2 FQGNSA. The CDR3 spells CASSLDGAANEKLFF. The DNA of the CDR3 is TGTGCCAGCAGCTTAGATGGTGCGGCTAATGAAAAACTGTTTTTT.

This clonotype has just a few counts. This chain uses TRBV12-3 or TRBV12-4 with TRBJ2-7, with D maybe TRBD1 (5 bases). The CDR3 sequence is 16 residues long. Trimming cost V 4 bases and J 7 bases, with 23 bases left between them. The CDR3 here is CASSWTGQSAAREQYF. The CDR3 DNA reads as TGTGCCAGCAGTTGGACCGGACAATCCGCTGCTAGAGAGCAGTACTTC.

This clonotype has only one observation. This chain uses TRBV7-9 with TRBJ2-5; 7 bases agree with TRBD1. The trim removed 5 bases at V and 5 bases at J, leaving 14 bases unmatched. The CDR3 covers 16 residues. The V gene's germline CDR1 is SEHNR and CDR2 FQNEAQ (reference sequence). The CDR3 loop is CASSLWDSPSRETQYF. The CDR3 bases are TGTGCCAGCAGCCTATGGGACAGTCCATCTCGGGAGACCCAGTACTTC.

The chain recombines TRBV18 with TRBJ2-5; no reliable D call. V was shortened by 0 bases and J by 2 bases, with 7 bases between the two germline ends. CDR1 is KGHSH, CDR2 LQKENI, per germline. CDR3 size: 14 residues. The CDR3 sequence is CASSPPLGQETQYF. The CDR3 nucleotides are TGTGCCAGCTCACCACCCCTAGGGCAAGAGACCCAGTACTTC.

The V and J genes are TRBV7-2 and TRBJ1-2; D may be TRBD1 (6 bases). Germline loops: CDR1 SGHTA, CDR2 FQGNSA. V lost 1 base and J 6 bases, leaving 9 bases between the germline ends. The CDR3 extends over 13 amino acids. The CDR3 loop reads CASSLGGPNGYTF. In nucleotides, the CDR3 is TGTGCCAGCAGCTTAGGGGGGCCAAATGGCTACACCTTC.

The CDR3, as DNA: TGTGCCAGCAGTCGGGTCCGAACAGATACGCAGTATTTT. Its protein product is CASSRVRTDTQYF. This chain joins TRBV12-3 or TRBV12-4 and TRBJ2-3; D not certain. Trimming stripped 5 bases from V and 3 bases from J, with 9 bases between. CDR3 length equals 13 residues.

The chain couples TRBV7-6 to TRBJ2-7; D remains ambiguous. CDR1 and CDR2 (germline): SGHVS, FNYEAQ. There are 15 residues in the CDR3. The V end was cut by 1 base, the J end by 2 bases, with 12 bases between. The chain's CDR3 is CASSLGAVEAYEQYF. In DNA, the CDR3 is TGTGCCAGCAGCTTAGGGGCAGTTGAAGCCTACGAGCAGTACTTC.

This clonotype was seen only a few times. The genes are TRBV19 and TRBJ1-6, with 8 nucleotides matching TRBD1. This CDR3 is built from 14 residues. The trim removed 6 bases at V and 5 bases at J, leaving 3 bases unmatched. CDR1 and CDR2 from the germline V gene are LNHDA and SQIVND (reference sequence). The CDR3 DNA reads TGTGCCAGTAGCCGACAGGGGAATAATTCACCCCTCCACTTT. It is translated as CASSRQGNNSPLHF.

The J gene is TRBJ2-3, the V gene TRBV6-1; TRBD1 is a possible D gene (8 bases). Trimming took off 6 bases at V and 4 bases at J, with 20 bases between the two ends. The CDR3 covers 16 residues. The V gene's germline CDR1 is MNHNS and CDR2 SASEGT. The chain's CDR3 is CASRDDRTGGADTQYF. The CDR3 nucleotides are TGTGCCAGCAGAGACGATCGCACAGGGGGGGCAGATACGCAGTATTTT.

The CDR3 nucleotides read TGTGCCAGCAGCTTAAGGGCAGGGGGCGATTGGAGCAATCAGCCCCAGCATTTT. It specifies CASSLRAGGDWSNQPQHF. The J gene is TRBJ1-5, the V gene TRBV7-2, with TRBD1 matching 8 bases. The V segment lost 2 bases and the J segment 1 base; nucleotides outside the gene matches: 10. In germline, CDR1 is SGHTA, CDR2 FQGNSA. This CDR3 contains 18 residues.

The chain combines TRBV7-9 with TRBJ2-7; D is possibly TRBD2 (6 bases). V dropped 4 bases and J dropped 7 bases, with 17 bases sitting between them. This CDR3 comprises 14 residues. The germline V gene encodes CDR1 SEHNR and CDR2 FQNEAQ (reference sequence). CDR3: CASSSGTRIWEQYF. DNA of the CDR3: TGTGCCAGCAGCTCCGGGACTCGCATCTGGGAGCAGTACTTC.

The rearrangement links TRBV28 to TRBJ2-2, with D unresolved. V lost 7 bases, J lost 4 bases, and 19 bases lay in between. In germline, CDR1 is MDHEN, CDR2 SYDVKM. The CDR3 contains 16 residues. The CDR3 DNA follows: TGTGCCAGCACCTCTTCTCGCCTGGACGCCACCGGGGAGCTGTTTTTT. Translating gives CASTSSRLDATGELFF.